The 7 T cell receptor beta chains in this list originate from one sample, sequenced in a study of STAT5B mutations in CD4+ large granular lymphocyte leukemia. Measured with immunoSEQ multiplex PCR; TCRdb has only the in-frame clones, and not every one. The table has almost 30,000 clones, approximately 80% seen once; the top ten hold 5.5% to 7.5%. Sequencing used CD4+ T cells from blood buffy coats. Receptors originate from a human donor in good health.

This rearrangement joins TRBV5-1 to TRBJ2-3, with D unclear. The CDR3 sequence is 11 residues long. Trimming left V 4 bases short and J 3 bases short, with 3 bases between. Per germline, CDR1 SGHRS and CDR2 YFSETQ. The CDR3 sequence: CASSLTDTQYF. As DNA, the CDR3 is TGCGCCAGCAGCCTGACAGATACGCAGTATTTT.

The chain uses TRBV19 and TRBJ2-7; D gene ambiguous. Trimming removed 6 bases at V and 1 base at J, with 10 bases between. The CDR3 sequence is 13 residues long. In germline, CDR1 is LNHDA, CDR2 SQIVND (reference sequence). Here the CDR3 reads CASRALGSYEQYF. The DNA of the CDR3 is TGTGCCAGTAGAGCCCTCGGGTCCTACGAGCAGTACTTC.

This clone appeared a single time. This rearrangement joins TRBV7-9 to TRBJ1-1; D is uncertain. V lost 5 bases, J lost 3 bases, and 16 bases lay in between. The CDR3 is 15 residues long. CDR1 and CDR2 from the germline V gene are SEHNR and FQNEAQ (reference sequence). In DNA, the CDR3 is TGTGCCAGCAGCGTACTTAACGACGGGGACACTGAAGCTTTCTTT. It encodes CASSVLNDGDTEAFF. Using reference TRBV7-9 and TRBJ1-1 for the parts outside the CDR3, the full variable domain is DTGVSQNPRHKITKRGQNVTFRCDPISEHNRLYWYRQTLGQGPEFLTYFQNEAQLEKSRLLSDRFSAERPKGSFSTLEIQRTEQGDSAMYLCASSVLNDGDTEAFFGQGTRLTVV.

This chain joins TRBV7-2 and TRBJ1-1; no firm D call. Deletions cut 2 bases from V and 1 base from J, with 11 bases between. Germline lookup yields CDR1 SGHTA and CDR2 FQGNSA. The CDR3 has 15 amino acids. The CDR3 loop reads CASSLTSAGNTEAFF. DNA for the CDR3: TGTGCCAGCAGCTTAACGTCGGCCGGGAACACTGAAGCTTTCTTT.

For the CDR3, the DNA is TGTGCCAGTAGTACGCAGACAGGGGGGCCGACAAACTATGGCTACACCTTC. It specifies CASSTQTGGPTNYGYTF. This chain links TRBV19 with TRBJ1-2; 9 bases map to TRBD1. The CDR3 contains 17 residues. Germline-derived CDR1 and CDR2 are LNHDA and SQIVND (reference sequence). V was pared by 4 bases and J by 2 bases, with 11 bases of the junction left unmatched.

This clone was detected only a few times. The chain carries TRBV7-9 and TRBJ1-3; no clear D. Germline CDR1 is SEHNR and CDR2 is FQNEAQ (reference sequence). The CDR3 runs to 15 residues. Trimming stripped 1 base from V and 0 bases from J, with 7 bases between. The CDR3 loop reads CASSLGGFSGNTIYF. CDR3 DNA sequence: TGTGCCAGCAGCTTAGGAGGGTTCTCTGGAAACACCATATATTTT.

This chain joins TRBV9 and TRBJ1-3, with TRBD1 as a possible D gene (6 bases). V shed 3 bases and J shed 2 bases, with 15 bases lying between them. The CDR3 has 16 residues. Germline CDR1 and CDR2: SGDLS and YYNGEE. The CDR3: CASSGLGGTTGNTIYF. The CDR3 DNA sequence: TGTGCCAGCAGCGGGTTAGGGGGGACGACTGGAAACACCATATATTTT. The entire variable domain, with the rest obtained from reference TRBV9 and TRBJ1-3, is as follows: DSGVTQTPKHLITATGQRVTLRCSPRSGDLSVYWYQQSLDQGLQFLIQYYNGEERAKGNILERFSAQQFPDLHSELNLSSLELGDSALYFCASSGLGGTTGNTIYFGEGSWLTVV.